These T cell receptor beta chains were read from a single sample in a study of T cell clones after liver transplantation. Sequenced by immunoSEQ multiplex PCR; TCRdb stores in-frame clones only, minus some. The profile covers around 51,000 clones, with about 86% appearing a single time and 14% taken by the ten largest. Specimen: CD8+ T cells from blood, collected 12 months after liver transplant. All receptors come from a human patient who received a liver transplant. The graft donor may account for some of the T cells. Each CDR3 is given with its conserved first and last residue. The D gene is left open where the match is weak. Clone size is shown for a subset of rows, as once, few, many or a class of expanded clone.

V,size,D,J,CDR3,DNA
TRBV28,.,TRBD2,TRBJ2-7,CASSFSGGPGEQYF,TGTGCCAGCAGTTTTTCGGGAGGGCCGGGCGAGCAGTACTTC
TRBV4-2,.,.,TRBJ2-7,CASSLGFRSYEQYF,TGTGCCAGCAGCTTGGGCTTCCGCTCCTACGAGCAGTACTTC
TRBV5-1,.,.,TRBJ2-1,CASTQGWGSYNEQFF,TGCGCCAGCACTCAGGGCTGGGGCTCCTACAATGAGCAGTTCTTC
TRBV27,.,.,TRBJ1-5,CASSLEGHNQPQHF,TGTGCCAGCAGTTTGGAGGGACACAATCAGCCCCAGCATTTT
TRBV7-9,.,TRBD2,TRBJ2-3,CASSLVPAGATDTQYF,TGTGCCAGCAGCTTAGTGCCAGCGGGAGCTACAGATACGCAGTATTTT
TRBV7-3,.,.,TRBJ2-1,CASSIGDNEQFF,TGTGCCAGCAGCATCGGCGACAATGAGCAGTTCTTC
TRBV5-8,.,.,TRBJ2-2,CASSLDSITGELFF,TGTGCCAGCAGCTTGGACAGTATCACCGGGGAGCTGTTTTTT
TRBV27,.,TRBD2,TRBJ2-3,CASSWGRVTDTQYF,TGTGCCAGCAGTTGGGGGAGGGTCACAGATACGCAGTATTTT
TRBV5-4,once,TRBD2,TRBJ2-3,CASSPTSGDTDTQYF,TGTGCCAGCAGCCCGACTAGCGGGGACACAGATACGCAGTATTTT
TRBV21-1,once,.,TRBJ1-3,CASSKVGGSGNTIYF,TGTGCCAGCAGCAAAGTCGGAGGGAGCGGAAACACCATATATTTT
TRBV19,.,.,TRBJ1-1,CASSIGWEELSGAFF,TGTGCCAGTAGTATCGGTTGGGAAGAATTGTCCGGAGCTTTCTTT
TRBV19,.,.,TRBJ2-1,CASSIGQRNEQFF,TGTGCCAGTAGTATAGGGCAACGAAATGAGCAGTTCTTC
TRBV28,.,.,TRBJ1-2,CASSRDYGYTF,TGTGCCAGCAGTCGAGACTATGGCTACACCTTC
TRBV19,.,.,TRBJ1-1,CASSMGSNTEAFF,TGTGCCAGTAGTATGGGGTCCAACACTGAAGCTTTCTTT
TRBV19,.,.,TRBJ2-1,CASTLGAGYYNEQFF,TGTGCCAGTACCTTAGGGGCAGGGTACTACAATGAGCAGTTCTTC
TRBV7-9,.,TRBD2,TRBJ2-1,CASSHGGAANNEQFF,TGTGCCAGCAGCCACGGGGGGGCCGCAAACAATGAGCAGTTCTTC
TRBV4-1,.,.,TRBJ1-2,CASSQDRRHSGGQDGYTF,TGCGCCAGCAGCCAAGATCGGCGCCACTCCGGTGGCCAGGATGGCTACACCTTC
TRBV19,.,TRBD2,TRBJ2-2,CASSIHLPGLAEVTGELFF,TGTGCCAGTAGTATACACCTCCCCGGACTAGCGGAGGTCACCGGGGAGCTGTTTTTT
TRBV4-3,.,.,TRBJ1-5,CASSPHHTNSNQPQHF,TGCGCCAGCAGCCCCCATCACACGAATAGCAATCAGCCCCAGCATTTT
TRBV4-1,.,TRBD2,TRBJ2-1,CASGVGGGTNEQFF,TGCGCCAGCGGCGTGGGGGGAGGGACCAATGAGCAGTTCTTC
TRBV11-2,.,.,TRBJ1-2,CASSLGGRGYTF,TGTGCCAGCAGCTTAGGGGGCCGGGGCTACACCTTC
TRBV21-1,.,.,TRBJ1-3,CASSKAGGNTIYF,TGTGCCAGCAGCAAGGCAGGGGGTAACACCATATATTTT
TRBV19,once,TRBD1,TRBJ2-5,CASSISTGQETQYF,TGTGCCAGTAGTATCTCGACAGGGCAAGAGACCCAGTACTTC
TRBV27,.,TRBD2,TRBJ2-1,CASSPRLAVYNEQFF,TGTGCCAGCAGTCCTCGGCTAGCGGTATACAATGAGCAGTTCTTC
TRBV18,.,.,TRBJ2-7,CASSLRGASYEQYF,TGTGCCAGCTCCCTTAGGGGGGCCTCCTACGAGCAGTACTTC
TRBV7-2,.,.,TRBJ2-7,CASSLGLKGYEQYF,TGTGCCAGCAGCTTAGGCTTGAAAGGCTACGAGCAGTACTTC
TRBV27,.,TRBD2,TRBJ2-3,CASLARGGDNTDTQYF,TGTGCCAGCCTGGCACGGGGGGGCGACAACACAGATACGCAGTATTTT
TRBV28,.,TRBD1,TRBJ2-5,CASSQPRTGEETQYF,TGTGCCAGCAGTCAACCTCGGACAGGGGAGGAGACCCAGTACTTC
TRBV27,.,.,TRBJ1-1,CASSFGGRTEAFF,TGTGCCAGCAGTTTCGGGGGCCGCACTGAAGCTTTCTTT
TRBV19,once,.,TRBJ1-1,CASSIVPPVEAFF,TGTGCCAGTAGTATAGTACCCCCAGTCGAAGCTTTCTTT
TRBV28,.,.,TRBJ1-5,CASSLRVYSQPQHF,TGTGCCAGCAGTTTAAGAGTGTATAGTCAGCCCCAGCATTTT
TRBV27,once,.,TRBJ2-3,CASSFSDTQYF,TGTGCCAGCAGTTTTTCAGATACGCAGTATTTT
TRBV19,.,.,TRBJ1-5,CASTNGQPQHF,TGTGCCAGTACGAACGGTCAGCCCCAGCATTTT
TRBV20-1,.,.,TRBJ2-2,CSAQDAGELFF,TGCAGTGCCCAGGACGCCGGGGAGCTGTTTTTT
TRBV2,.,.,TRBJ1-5,CASSGEEDQPQHF,TGTGCCAGCAGTGGGGAAGAAGATCAGCCCCAGCATTTT
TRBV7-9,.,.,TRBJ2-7,CASSLTQGVLVYEQYF,TGTGCCAGCAGCTTAACACAGGGCGTTTTAGTCTACGAGCAGTACTTC
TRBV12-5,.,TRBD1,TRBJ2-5,CASGMTGLETQYF,TGTGCTAGTGGGATGACAGGGCTGGAGACCCAGTACTTC
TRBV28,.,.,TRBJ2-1,CASSPGVGTLMSSYNEQFF,TGTGCCAGCAGTCCTGGGGTGGGCACCTTAATGAGCTCCTACAATGAGCAGTTCTTC
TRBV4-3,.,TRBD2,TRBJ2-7,CASSQDLTSGAYEQYF,TGCGCCAGCAGCCAAGATCTTACTAGCGGGGCCTACGAGCAGTACTTC
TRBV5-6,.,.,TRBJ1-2,CASSLVGFSYGYTF,TGTGCCAGCAGCTTGGTGGGGTTCAGCTATGGCTACACCTTC
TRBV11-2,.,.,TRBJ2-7,CASSFERRDFYEQYF,TGTGCCAGCAGCTTCGAACGCCGGGACTTCTACGAGCAGTACTTC
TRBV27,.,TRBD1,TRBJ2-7,CASSLGQGGYEQYF,TGTGCCAGCAGCTTGGGACAGGGAGGCTACGAGCAGTACTTC
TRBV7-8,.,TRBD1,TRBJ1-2,CASSSHRDRGRFDYGYTF,TGTGCCAGCAGCTCGCACCGGGACAGGGGGCGATTCGACTATGGCTACACCTTC
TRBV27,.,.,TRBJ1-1,CASSLFTNTEAFF,TGTGCCAGCAGTTTATTCACGAACACTGAAGCTTTCTTT
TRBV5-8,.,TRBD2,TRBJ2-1,CASSLLRLAGDEQFF,TGTGCCAGCAGCTTGTTACGCCTAGCGGGAGACGAGCAGTTCTTC
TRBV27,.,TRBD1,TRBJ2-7,CASSLLQGPEQYF,TGTGCCAGCAGTTTATTACAGGGGCCCGAGCAGTACTTC
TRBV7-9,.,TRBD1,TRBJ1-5,CASSQGTGDQPQHF,TGTGCCAGCAGCCAGGGGACAGGGGACCAGCCCCAGCATTTT
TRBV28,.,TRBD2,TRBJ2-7,CASSPTRTSGPYEQYF,TGTGCCAGCTCACCAACTCGGACTAGCGGACCCTACGAGCAGTACTTC
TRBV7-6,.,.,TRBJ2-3,CASSLVLAAPDTQYF,TGTGCCAGCAGCTTAGTACTAGCAGCCCCAGATACGCAGTATTTT